This is a list of T cell receptor beta chains from one sample in a study of T cells in localized non-small cell lung cancer. TCRdb keeps only in-frame clones here, not all; method: immunoSEQ multiplex PCR. This table holds about 2,600 clones, roughly 40% found once. Sequences were derived from lung tumor tissue, sampled before any cancer treatment. Receptor source: a woman aged 35 to 70 with stage II squamous cell lung carcinoma. Both conserved end residues are part of each CDR3. The D gene is left open where the match is weak. Size is stated for part of the rows, as once, few or many counts, or as a class when the clone is expanded.

D,size,V,J,DNA,CDR3
TRBD1,NA,TRBV29-1,TRBJ2-7,TGCAGCGCTTCTACGGGACAGGGCTACGAGCAGTACTTC,CSASTGQGYEQYF
NA,NA,TRBV19,TRBJ1-1,TGTGCCAGTAGTATCATTCCAGAGAACACTGAAGCTTTCTTT,CASSIIPENTEAFF
NA,few,TRBV8-2,TRBJ2-3,TGTGCCAGCAGTTTTTTTCCGGGACTAGGGGCAGATACGCAGTATTTT,CASSFFPGLGADTQYF
TRBD1,NA,TRBV9,TRBJ2-1,TGTGCCAGCAGTTTAAACAGGGGGTCTTATGAGCAGTTCTTC,CASSLNRGSYEQFF
TRBD2,few,TRBV4-1,TRBJ2-2,TGCGCCAGCAGCCAAGATTGGGGGGAGGGAACCGGGGAGCTGTTTTTT,CASSQDWGEGTGELFF
NA,NA,TRBV29-1,TRBJ1-2,TGCAGCGCTAAGGAGGGGGGTAGCTATGGCTACACCTTC,CSAKEGGSYGYTF
NA,NA,TRBV19,TRBJ2-6,TGTGCCAGTAGTACAGGGGGGACGAACTCTGGGGCCAACGTCCTGACTTTC,CASSTGGTNSGANVLTF
NA,NA,TRBV19,TRBJ1-4,TGTGCCAGTAGTATAGGGACAGATCGCGAAAAACTGTTTTTT,CASSIGTDREKLFF
TRBD2,medium-sized,TRBV11-3,TRBJ2-1,TGTGCCAGCAGCTTTAGCGGGAGGGCCGTTGAGCAGTTCTTC,CASSFSGRAVEQFF
TRBD2,few,TRBV15,TRBJ2-3,TGTGCCACCAGCAGAGGGACTAGCGGGGGTGCAGATACGCAGTATTTT,CATSRGTSGGADTQYF
NA,medium-sized,TRBV11-3,TRBJ1-4,TGTGCCAGCAGCTTAGGAGACAGAAGTGAAAAACTGTTTTTT,CASSLGDRSEKLFF
TRBD2,few,TRBV19,TRBJ2-7,TGTGCCAGTAGTATAATCGGACTAGCGGGAGCTTACGAGCAGTACTTC,CASSIIGLAGAYEQYF
NA,NA,TRBV29-1,TRBJ2-7,TGCAGCGTCCGGGACACACTCTCCTACGAGCAGTACTTC,CSVRDTLSYEQYF
NA,few,TRBV11-3,TRBJ2-5,TGTGCCAGCAGCCCGATCTCGGTAACCAAGGAGACCCAGTACTTC,CASSPISVTKETQYF
TRBD1,NA,TRBV12-5,TRBJ2-1,TGTGCTAGTGGTTTGTCGGCAGGGGGAAGTGAGCAGTTCTTC,CASGLSAGGSEQFF
TRBD2,NA,TRBV14,TRBJ2-1,TGTGCCAGCAGCCAAGATGTAGGGGAGGGCTACAATGAGCAGTTCTTC,CASSQDVGEGYNEQFF
TRBD1,NA,TRBV6-8,TRBJ1-3,TGTGCCAGCAGTTACTCGACGGGACAGAAAGGAAACACCATATATTTT,CASSYSTGQKGNTIYF
TRBD1,few,TRBV15,TRBJ1-3,TGTGCCACCAGCAGCGACAGGGGGCTGGGAAACACCATATATTTT,CATSSDRGLGNTIYF
NA,NA,TRBV29-1,TRBJ2-1,TGCAGCGTCGATCGAGAGTACAATGAGCAGTTCTTC,CSVDREYNEQFF
NA,NA,TRBV19,TRBJ1-1,TGTGCCAGTAGGGGGCAGCCATTATTGAACACTGAAGCTTTCTTT,CASRGQPLLNTEAFF
TRBD1,NA,TRBV6-8,TRBJ2-6,TGTGCCAGCAGCGGGACAGGGATTCTCTCTGGGGCCAACGTCCTGACTTTC,CASSGTGILSGANVLTF
TRBD1,medium-sized,TRBV11-3,TRBJ1-2,TGTGCCAGCAGCTTGGGGGGCAGGGGGTATGGCTACACCTTC,CASSLGGRGYGYTF